The rows below give T cell receptor beta chains drawn from one sample of a study of CD8 T cells in ankylosing spondylitis. TCRdb re-called the 5' RACE reads with MiXCR, one entry per CDR3 protein. The sample lists roughly 280,000 distinct CDR3 sequences; about 20% were seen once. Sequencing used blood, either unsorted or a sorted T cell fraction (not recorded which). The receptors were sampled from a male donor with ankylosing spondylitis or in good health (not recorded which). CDR3s include the opening cysteine and the closing phenylalanine or tryptophan. The D gene is left open where the match is weak. Clone size is shown for a subset of rows, as once, few, many or a class of expanded clone.

size: few; V: TRBV5-1; J: TRBJ2-5; D: .; CDR3: CASSLGQESQYF
size: few; V: TRBV20-1; J: TRBJ2-1; D: .; CDR3: CSARHTGSNEQFF
size: .; V: TRBV5-1; J: TRBJ1-1; D: .; CDR3: CASSFLPAATEAFF
size: .; V: TRBV28; J: TRBJ1-5; D: .; CDR3: CASSLYGEPQHF
size: .; V: TRBV3-1; J: TRBJ2-4; D: TRBD1; CDR3: CASSRRQGTAKNIQYF
size: .; V: TRBV7-8; J: TRBJ1-5; D: TRBD1; CDR3: CASSVDRGNQPQHF
size: .; V: TRBV20-1; J: TRBJ2-2; D: TRBD2; CDR3: CSARDRAGWAGELFF
size: few; V: TRBV28; J: TRBJ2-1; D: TRBD2; CDR3: CASSFLAGLYNEQFF
size: .; V: TRBV7-3; J: TRBJ2-3; D: .; CDR3: CASSSIKWEQGTDTQYF
size: .; V: TRBV5-1; J: TRBJ1-4; D: .; CDR3: CASSLMGHRDEKLFF
size: many; V: TRBV7-3; J: TRBJ2-1; D: TRBD2; CDR3: CASSLQRGAPNEQFF
size: many; V: TRBV29-1; J: TRBJ1-2; D: TRBD1; CDR3: CSATGENGYTF
size: .; V: TRBV14; J: TRBJ2-1; D: TRBD1; CDR3: CASSHGQGEFF
size: many; V: TRBV28; J: TRBJ2-2; D: .; CDR3: CASSSGTGGELFF
size: .; V: TRBV12-3/TRBV12-4; J: TRBJ1-5; D: .; CDR3: CASTLGQGNQPQHF
size: few; V: TRBV27; J: TRBJ2-3; D: .; CDR3: CASSFRAGADTQYF
size: .; V: TRBV14; J: TRBJ2-3; D: TRBD1; CDR3: CASSLRTGSSTDTQYF
size: many; V: TRBV10-3; J: TRBJ2-3; D: TRBD1; CDR3: CALQGDRGDTQYF
size: .; V: TRBV7-2; J: TRBJ2-1; D: TRBD1; CDR3: CASSAPQGFEQFF
size: few; V: TRBV30; J: TRBJ2-3; D: .; CDR3: CAWSVGSDTQYF
size: .; V: TRBV2; J: TRBJ1-5; D: TRBD1; CDR3: CASSAGTGAQPQHF
size: .; V: TRBV24-1; J: TRBJ1-5; D: TRBD1; CDR3: CATSDPGTGDQPQHF
size: .; V: TRBV25-1; J: TRBJ2-5; D: .; CDR3: CASSEWSGKETQYF
size: many; V: TRBV24-1; J: TRBJ2-5; D: .; CDR3: CATSEAQGVQETQYF
size: .; V: TRBV6-5; J: TRBJ2-5; D: TRBD2; CDR3: CASSYKAGGIGETQYF
size: .; V: TRBV9; J: TRBJ1-4; D: TRBD1; CDR3: CASSVAGTASRNEKLFF
size: many; V: TRBV20-1; J: TRBJ1-6; D: TRBD1; CDR3: CSARTGDSYNSPLHF
size: .; V: TRBV20-1; J: TRBJ1-5; D: .; CDR3: CSAREAGDSNQPQHF
size: .; V: TRBV18; J: TRBJ2-1; D: .; CDR3: CASSPPVGGGDSSYNEQFF
size: .; V: TRBV20-1; J: TRBJ1-4; D: .; CDR3: CSARDTRVSGEKLFF
size: few; V: TRBV20-1; J: TRBJ2-3; D: TRBD1; CDR3: CSARDETGVVDTQYF
size: many; V: TRBV10-3; J: TRBJ1-1; D: .; CDR3: CAITERGTNTEAFF
size: .; V: TRBV5-1; J: TRBJ2-1; D: TRBD2; CDR3: CASSFYGSGSVNEQFF